These T cell receptor beta chains were read from a single sample in a study of cytomegalovirus exposure and HLA in healthy donors. Here immunoSEQ multiplex PCR was the method, and the copy in TCRdb shows in-frame clones only, minus some. Of 160,000 or so clones in the sample, around 85% were seen once. The sample was PBMCs. The receptors shown here come from a man in his forties in good health and CMV-seronegative. Both conserved end residues are part of each CDR3. D genes are given only for firm matches. The listing skips clone size in some rows; elsewhere it reads once, few, many or a size class.

>-|TRBV6-4|-|TRBJ1-2
TGTGCCAGCAGTGACCCCGAGGAGGGCTACACCTTC
CASSDPEEGYTF
>-|TRBV9|-|TRBJ1-1
TGTGCCAGCAGCGTAGCTGGAGGCCCTGAAGCTTTCTTT
CASSVAGGPEAFF
>-|TRBV2|TRBD1|TRBJ2-1
TGTGCCAGCAGTTTAGACAGGGACAATGAGCAGTTCTTC
CASSLDRDNEQFF
>-|TRBV13|-|TRBJ1-6
TGTGCCAGCAGCTACCTTCCTACTGAGAATTCACCCCTCCACTTT
CASSYLPTENSPLHF
>once|TRBV11-2|-|TRBJ2-2
TGTGCCAGCAGCTCGGACACCTTGAACACCGGGGAGCTGTTTTTT
CASSSDTLNTGELFF
>once|TRBV7-3|TRBD1|TRBJ2-2
TGTGCCAGCACAAAGGGGGGACAGGGGGCCACCGGGGAGCTGTTTTTT
CASTKGGQGATGELFF
>-|TRBV30|-|TRBJ2-5
TGTGCCTGGACCCCCGGAGGGGAGACCCAGTACTTC
CAWTPGGETQYF
>-|TRBV7-6|-|TRBJ2-7
TGTGCCAGCAGCCCCGGTTCGTACGAGCAGTACTTC
CASSPGSYEQYF
>few|TRBV5-1|TRBD2|TRBJ2-7
TGCGCCAGCAGCTTGACTAGCGGGGTATACGAGCAGTACTTC
CASSLTSGVYEQYF
>-|TRBV28|TRBD1|TRBJ2-7
TGTGCCAGCAGTTCAACGGGACAGGGGATGACCTACGAGCAGTACTTC
CASSSTGQGMTYEQYF
>few|TRBV5-6|-|TRBJ2-7
TGTGCCAGCAGCGGTACCTCAGGCGACGAGCAGTACTTC
CASSGTSGDEQYF
>-|TRBV2|TRBD2|TRBJ2-2
TGTGCCAGCAGGGGGACTAGCGGGGGCACCGGGGAGCTGTTTTTT
CASRGTSGGTGELFF
>-|TRBV27|TRBD1|TRBJ1-5
TGTGCCAGCAGGCCTCCAGGGGGCTGGAATCAGCCCCAGCATTTT
CASRPPGGWNQPQHF
>-|TRBV19|TRBD1|TRBJ2-7
TGTGCCAGCAGCCTCACCCAGGGGGCGTTCTACGAGCAGTACTTC
CASSLTQGAFYEQYF
>-|TRBV15|-|TRBJ1-1
TGTGCCACCAGCGGCGGGGGGGGCGCAGGGGCTGAAGCTTTCTTT
CATSGGGGAGAEAFF
>once|TRBV27|TRBD1|TRBJ1-1
TGTGCCAGCAGTCACAGGGGGGTTTGGACTGAAGCTTTCTTT
CASSHRGVWTEAFF
>few|TRBV2|-|TRBJ2-5
TGTGCCAGCAGTGACCCTAAGATGGAGACCCAGTACTTC
CASSDPKMETQYF
>-|TRBV4-3|-|TRBJ2-5
TGCGCCAGCAGCCCAGTTGGAGGGGAGGATGAGACCCAGTACTTC
CASSPVGGEDETQYF
>-|TRBV5-4|-|TRBJ1-2
TGTGCCAGCAGCCACAGGATATATGGCTACACCTTC
CASSHRIYGYTF
>-|TRBV4-1|TRBD1|TRBJ1-3
TGCGCCAGCAGAGACCGGACAGGGGACCTAGGAAACACCATATATTTT
CASRDRTGDLGNTIYF